Listed here are 14 T cell receptor beta chains from one sample, sequenced in a study of PD-L1 blockade in urothelial cancer. Described time point: pretreatment peripheral blood. Only in-frame clones appear in the TCRdb table, and some are missing; sequencing was by immunoSEQ multiplex PCR. The sample has under 70,000 clones; roughly four fifths are singletons. The sample was PBMCs, taken around atezolizumab (anti-PD-L1) treatment. The receptors here all came from a man between 65 and 79 years old with urothelial cancer.

This clone was counted a single time. This rearrangement joins TRBV15 to TRBJ1-2; 12 bases match TRBD1. Germline V gives CDR1 LNHNV, CDR2 YYDKDF (reference sequence). Unmatched junction bases numbered 12, after V lost 2 bases and J lost 8 bases. The CDR3 is 17 residues long. The CDR3 sequence: CATSRITPGQGARGYTF. CDR3 nucleotides: TGTGCCACCAGCAGAATTACTCCGGGACAGGGGGCGCGGGGCTACACCTTC.

This chain links TRBV14 with TRBJ2-7; possible D gene TRBD1, 5 bases. Trimming cost V 6 bases and J 6 bases, with 12 bases left between them. The CDR3 extends over 12 amino acids. The germline V gene has CDR1 SGHDN and CDR2 FVKESK. CDR3 sequence: CASSQGFSEQYF. In DNA form, the CDR3 reads TGTGCCAGCAGTCAGGGCTTTTCCGAGCAGTACTTC. The whole variable domain, remainder taken from reference TRBV14 and TRBJ2-7, is EAGVTQFPSHSVIEKGQTVTLRCDPISGHDNLYWYRRVMGKEIKFLLHFVKESKQDESGMPNNRFLAERTGGTYSTLKVQPAELEDSGVYFCASSQGFSEQYFGPGTRLTVT.

DNA of the CDR3: TGTGCCAGCTCACCACGGGACAGCCCCAATTATGGCTACACCTTC. Residues: CASSPRDSPNYGYTF. The chain is built from TRBV18 and TRBJ1-2; 7 bases align to TRBD1. The germline CDR1 and CDR2 sequences are KGHSH and LQKENI. The junction had 7 bases not matched to a gene; V was cut back by 1 base and J by 5 bases. This CDR3 region has 15 residues.

This clone has only one observation. The chain employs TRBV7-2 and TRBJ2-4; TRBD2 matches 12 bases. Trimming cost V 5 bases and J 1 base; bases outside gene matches: 3. The CDR3 covers 16 residues. Germline-derived CDR1 and CDR2 are SGHTA and FQGNSA. As DNA, the CDR3 is TGTGCCAGCAGCCGTACTAGCGGGAGGGCCAAAAACATTCAGTACTTC. It codes for CASSRTSGRAKNIQYF. Complete variable domain (other parts from reference TRBV7-2 and TRBJ2-4): GAGVSQSPSNKVTEKGKDVELRCDPISGHTALYWYRQSLGQGLEFLIYFQGNSAPDKSGLPSDRFSAERTGGSVSTLTIQRTQQEDSAVYLCASSRTSGRAKNIQYFGAGTRLSVL.

The chain carries TRBV5-1 and TRBJ2-6; 12 bases match TRBD1. The length of the CDR3 is 17 residues. V lost 5 bases to trimming and J lost 4 bases; unmatched junction nucleotides: 7. CDR1 is SGHRS, CDR2 YFSETQ, per germline. CDR3 nucleotides: TGCGCCAGCAGGTCGGGACAGGGGGCGGCCGGGGCCAACGTCCTGACTTTC. Amino acids: CASRSGQGAAGANVLTF.

The chain employs TRBV9 and TRBJ2-3; D unresolved. This CDR3 has 15 amino acids. Trimming took off 4 bases at V and 4 bases at J, with 16 bases between the two ends. The germline V gene encodes CDR1 SGDLS and CDR2 YYNGEE. The CDR3: CASSPPGVSADTQYF. The CDR3 coding sequence is TGTGCCAGCAGCCCCCCAGGCGTTTCGGCAGATACGCAGTATTTT.

The V call is TRBV7-8, the J call TRBJ1-2; maybe TRBD1 (5 bases). Between the trimmed V and J ends, which lost 0 bases and 8 bases, there was a span of 10 bases. CDR1 and CDR2 (germline): SGHVS, FQNEAQ. The CDR3 is made up of 13 amino acids. As DNA, the CDR3 is TGTGCCAGCAGCTTAGCAACGGGGGACGGCTACACCTTC. Translation: CASSLATGDGYTF.

This rearrangement joins TRBV7-8 to TRBJ2-3; TRBD1 is a possible D gene (7 bases). The V and J ends lost 1 base and 5 bases respectively, with 16 bases between them. In germline, CDR1 is SGHVS, CDR2 FQNEAQ. The length of the CDR3 is 16 residues. CDR3 region: CASSLGAGGPLDTQYF. In DNA, the CDR3 is TGTGCCAGCAGCTTAGGGGCAGGGGGGCCTCTAGATACGCAGTATTTT.

This clone was seen a handful of times. The chain joins TRBV7-3 to TRBJ1-1, with TRBD1 matching 9 bases. Per germline, CDR1 SGHTA and CDR2 FQGTGA. This CDR3 contains 14 residues. Unmatched junction bases numbered 2, after V lost 5 bases and J lost 1 base. The CDR3 sequence is CASSPGQGNTEAFF. The DNA of the CDR3 is TGTGCCAGCAGCCCGGGACAGGGGAACACTGAAGCTTTCTTT.

This clone has only one observation. The V and J genes are TRBV7-2 and TRBJ1-2, with 12 nucleotides matching TRBD1. The CDR3 spans 15 residues. Trimming cost V 5 bases and J 8 bases; bases outside gene matches: 9. Germline CDR1 is SGHTA and CDR2 is FQGNSA. CDR3 loop: CASSGGDRGRVGYTF. CDR3 in DNA: TGTGCCAGCAGCGGGGGGGACAGGGGGCGCGTAGGCTACACCTTC. The full variable domain, completed using reference TRBV7-2 and TRBJ1-2, is GAGVSQSPSNKVTEKGKDVELRCDPISGHTALYWYRQSLGQGLEFLIYFQGNSAPDKSGLPSDRFSAERTGGSVSTLTIQRTQQEDSAVYLCASSGGDRGRVGYTFGSGTRLTVV.

This chain connects TRBV6-1 to TRBJ2-1, with 8 bases that match TRBD2. This CDR3 spans 15 amino acids. Trimming removed 3 bases from V and 6 bases from J; junction bases left unmatched: 7. Germline V lookup: CDR1 MNHNS, CDR2 SASEGT. The CDR3 bases are TGTGCCAGCAGTGACCTGAGCGGGAGAACCAATGAGCAGTTCTTC. Protein: CASSDLSGRTNEQFF.

The gene calls are TRBV29-1 and TRBJ2-7; possibly TRBD2 for D (7 bases). From germline, CDR1 is SQVTM and CDR2 ANQGSEA. CDR3 length equals 15 residues. V shed 3 bases and J shed 6 bases, with 21 bases lying between them. The CDR3 loop is CSVEGGGGATLEQYF. CDR3 nucleotides: TGCAGCGTTGAGGGGGGCGGGGGCGCAACCCTCGAGCAGTACTTC.

The chain joins TRBV11-3 to TRBJ2-1, with 9 bases fitting TRBD2. Trimming removed 8 bases from V and 9 bases from J; junction bases left unmatched: 14. Germline V gives CDR1 SGHNT, CDR2 YENEEA. This CDR3 contains 15 residues. CDR3 in DNA: TGTGCCAGCTCCCTTAGAGTAGCGGGAGTTGTTGAGCAGTTCTTC. This translates into CASSLRVAGVVEQFF. Together with reference TRBV11-3 and TRBJ2-1, the CDR3 gives the full variable domain: EAGVVQSPRYKIIEKKQPVAFWCNPISGHNTLYWYLQNLGQGPELLIRYENEEAVDDSQLPKDRFSAERLKGVDSTLKIQPAELGDSAVYLCASSLRVAGVVEQFFGPGTRLTVL.

The chain is built from TRBV6-1 and TRBJ1-2, with TRBD1 matching over 7 bases. Germline assignment: CDR1 MNHNS and CDR2 SASEGT. Unmatched junction bases numbered 11, after V lost 11 bases and J lost 5 bases. This CDR3 has 13 residues. CDR3 region: CACNPGQNYGYTF. The CDR3 DNA reads as TGTGCCTGCAATCCGGGACAGAATTATGGCTACACCTTC.